The T cell receptor (beta chain) described here comes from a study of T cell repertoires in cytomegalovirus infection. General study points: Ex vivo, HLA-C-restricted CMV-specific TCR beta clonotypes prevailed over the rest of the response.

The V end was cut by 1 base, the J end by 2 bases, with 11 bases between. Looked up from germline, CDR1 is LGHDT and CDR2 is YNNKEL (reference sequence). This CDR3 is built from 16 residues. TCRdb reanalysed the reads using MiXCR and keeps one entry per CDR3 protein. The sample records hundreds of thousands of distinct CDR3 sequences, about 27% being singletons. A remark on this clonotype: Its antigen is as yet unknown.

The chain has TRBV3-1 and TRBJ2-2; D unclear. This clonotype was sampled from a human donor in good health (CMV status not recorded). Some clones in this sample may be carry-over from other donors' samples. Here the sequenced sample was cultured PBMCs, taken from culture after CMV antigen stimulation. The CDR3 spells CASSQGGGTNTGELFF. For the CDR3, the DNA is TGTGCCAGCAGCCAAGGCGGCGGCACAAACACCGGGGAGCTGTTTTTT.